These 21 T cell receptor beta chains were sequenced from one sample in a study of T cell changes during pregnancy in multiple sclerosis (dated 2019 in TCRdb). The library was generated by the immunoSEQ multiplex PCR assay. TCRdb took over this immuneACCESS table, retaining in-frame rearrangements with V and J assigned. Such tables are incomplete; in checked studies, under half of the missing clones stem from an unresolved V gene, and the remainder is unexplained. The sample table records about 46,000 clones; roughly 93% of these occur just once. About 0.41% of the sample rests with the top ten. Sequencing was performed on CD4+ T cells from peripheral blood mononuclear cells, taken in the second trimester of pregnancy. The source of these receptors is a female donor in good health, enrolled as a control in a pregnancy study.

The chain carries TRBV7-2 and TRBJ2-7; D is possibly TRBD1 (7 bases). The CDR3 sequence is 14 residues long. Germline V gene lookup returns CDR1 SGHTA and CDR2 FQGNSA. Trimming took 5 bases from V and 3 from J, leaving 14 bases between them. CDR3 sequence reads: CASSVDREDYEQYF. CDR3 coding DNA: TGTGCCAGCAGCGTCGACAGGGAGGACTACGAGCAGTACTTC.

J is TRBJ1-1 and V is TRBV18, with 8 bases fitting TRBD1. The CDR3 loop spans 15 amino acids. Germline loops: CDR1 KGHSH, CDR2 LQKENI. Germline trimming cut 3 bases from V and 2 bases from J; bases unmatched to any gene: 5. The chain's CDR3 is CASSPPGQDNTEAFF. For the CDR3, the DNA is TGTGCCAGCTCACCCCCGGGACAGGATAACACTGAAGCTTTCTTT. The complete variable domain, with remaining parts taken from reference TRBV18 and TRBJ1-1, reads NAGVMQNPRHLVRRRGQEARLRCSPMKGHSHVYWYRQLPEEGLKFMVYLQKENIIDESGMPKERFSAEFPKEGPSILRIQQVVRGDSAAYFCASSPPGQDNTEAFFGQGTRLTVV.

The rearrangement uses TRBV5-1 and TRBJ1-1; 9 bases line up with TRBD1. V lost 3 bases to trimming and J lost 1 base; unmatched junction nucleotides: 1. Per germline, CDR1 SGHRS and CDR2 YFSETQ. The CDR3 is 14 residues long. Here the CDR3 DNA reads TGCGCCAGCAGCTCGGGACAGGGGAACACTGAAGCTTTCTTT. It translates to CASSSGQGNTEAFF.

This chain uses TRBV5-1 with TRBJ1-4; D might be TRBD1 (6 bases). CDR3 size: 15 residues. V shed 2 bases and J shed 6 bases, with 14 bases lying between them. CDR1 is SGHRS, CDR2 YFSETQ, per germline. DNA for the CDR3: TGCGCCAGCAGCTTAGACGGGACACATGATGAAAAACTGTTTTTT. Amino acids: CASSLDGTHDEKLFF.

The chain links TRBV6-5 to TRBJ1-6; no reliable D call. CDR1 is MNHEY, CDR2 SVGAGI, per germline. The V and J ends lost 7 bases and 10 bases respectively, with 17 bases between them. The CDR3 loop spans 14 amino acids. The CDR3 DNA sequence: TGTGCCAGCATTATACCCGTAATGCGCTCACCCCTCCACTTT. Its protein is CASIIPVMRSPLHF.

The chain recombines TRBV4-2 with TRBJ2-1; 9 positions match TRBD2. The CDR3 consists of 20 residues. Germline V gives CDR1 LGHNA, CDR2 YNFKEQ. Trimming at V came to 0 bases and at J to 0 bases, leaving 12 bases not matched to a gene. The chain's CDR3 is CASSQDLTSGQISSYNEQFF. CDR3 coding DNA: TGTGCCAGCAGCCAAGACCTGACTAGCGGACAAATCAGCTCCTACAATGAGCAGTTCTTC.

The rearrangement joins TRBV5-1 to TRBJ2-5, with 9 bases identical to TRBD1. Germline V gene sequence: CDR1 SGHRS, CDR2 YFSETQ. This CDR3 comprises 16 residues. Germline trimming cut 6 bases from V and 4 bases from J; bases unmatched to any gene: 13. The CDR3 loop is CASTFQPQGARETQYF. CDR3 coding DNA: TGCGCCAGCACCTTTCAACCACAGGGGGCTAGAGAGACCCAGTACTTC.

The chain uses TRBV9 and TRBJ2-1; 11 nucleotides line up with TRBD2. The CDR3 totals 18 residues. J gave up 4 bases and V 0 bases, and 9 bases lay outside the gene matches. Germline V gene lookup returns CDR1 SGDLS and CDR2 YYNGEE. CDR3 in amino acids: CASSVAPSGGSRYNEQFF. As DNA, the CDR3 is TGTGCCAGCAGCGTAGCCCCTAGCGGGGGGAGTAGGTACAATGAGCAGTTCTTC.

The V call is TRBV7-2, the J call TRBJ2-7; 11 positions match TRBD2. Germline-derived CDR1 and CDR2 are SGHTA and FQGNSA. Losses at the gene ends were 3 bases for V and 2 bases for J; bases not matched to a gene: 3. This CDR3 is built from 15 residues. CDR3 DNA sequence: TGTGCCAGCAGCTTGCTAGCGGGGGGAACCTACGAGCAGTACTTC. Residues: CASSLLAGGTYEQYF. Full variable domain (rest looked up from reference TRBV7-2 and TRBJ2-7): GAGVSQSPSNKVTEKGKDVELRCDPISGHTALYWYRQSLGQGLEFLIYFQGNSAPDKSGLPSDRFSAERTGGSVSTLTIQRTQQEDSAVYLCASSLLAGGTYEQYFGPGTRLTVT.

The rearrangement uses TRBV7-9 and TRBJ2-2; D is uncertain. From germline, CDR1 is SEHNR and CDR2 FQNEAQ (reference sequence). The ends were cut back, 1 base at V and 1 base at J, with 4 bases in the middle. There are 14 residues in the CDR3. DNA of the CDR3: TGTGCCAGCAGCTTAGGACAGAACACCGGGGAGCTGTTTTTT. Residues: CASSLGQNTGELFF. The full variable domain, completed using reference TRBV7-9 and TRBJ2-2, is DTGVSQNPRHKITKRGQNVTFRCDPISEHNRLYWYRQTLGQGPEFLTYFQNEAQLEKSRLLSDRFSAERPKGSFSTLEIQRTEQGDSAMYLCASSLGQNTGELFFGEGSRLTVL.

This chain connects TRBV2 to TRBJ1-6, with D perhaps matching TRBD1 (5 bases). Germline V gene data show CDR1 as SNHLY and CDR2 as FYNNEI. The CDR3 is 16 amino acids. The germline V and J ends were trimmed by 3 bases and 8 bases, with 17 bases remaining between them. This CDR3 reads CASSDVAGDFYSPLHF. The DNA of the CDR3 is TGTGCCAGCAGTGACGTAGCCGGGGACTTTTATTCACCCCTCCACTTT.

V and J are TRBV4-3 and TRBJ1-2; 7 nucleotides align to TRBD1. With V trimmed by 3 bases and J by 2 bases, 9 bases remained unmatched. Germline V gives CDR1 LGHNA, CDR2 YSLEER. The CDR3 loop spans 16 amino acids. The CDR3 DNA is TGCGCCAGCAGCCAGATGACAGGGTACGAGAACTATGGCTACACCTTC. Translating it yields CASSQMTGYENYGYTF.

The chain recombines TRBV6-7 with TRBJ1-2, with a weak D call TRBD1 (6 bases). TRBV6-7 is an ORF, with its function uncertain. V was clipped by 10 bases and J by 5 bases, with 20 bases between them. The CDR3 length is 14 residues. The CDR3 region is CATLAGAGAYGYTF. The CDR3 coding sequence is TGTGCCACCCTAGCCGGGGCAGGGGCGTATGGCTACACCTTC.

The chain links TRBV7-2 to TRBJ2-1; 7 positions match TRBD2. Germline CDR1 reads SGHTA; CDR2 reads FQGNSA. V was clipped by 0 bases and J by 0 bases; unmatched bases: 5. The CDR3 spans 17 residues. CDR3 loop: CASSLARAGSSYNEQFF. For the CDR3, the DNA is TGTGCCAGCAGCTTAGCGCGAGCGGGGAGCTCCTACAATGAGCAGTTCTTC.

This clone has just one count. The chain uses TRBV9 and TRBJ2-3; the D gene is possibly TRBD2 (7 bases). The CDR3 is made up of 15 amino acids. V was trimmed by 2 bases and J by 2 bases, leaving 12 bases between them. Germline V CDR1 and CDR2: SGDLS, YYNGEE. The CDR3 reads CASSVGGAFTDTQYF. The CDR3 region has the DNA TGTGCCAGCAGCGTGGGGGGGGCCTTCACAGATACGCAGTATTTT.

This clone was seen only once. The chain has TRBV30 and TRBJ2-3; possibly TRBD2 for D (6 bases). The CDR3 has 14 amino acids. Germline lookup yields CDR1 GTSNPN and CDR2 SVGIG (reference sequence). V gave up 2 bases and J gave up 0 bases, with 9 bases separating them. The CDR3 loop is CAWSYSGSTDTQYF. CDR3 bases: TGTGCCTGGAGTTATAGCGGTAGCACAGATACGCAGTATTTT.

V gene TRBV9 combines with J gene TRBJ2-7, with 10 bases aligning to TRBD2. The CDR3 consists of 15 residues. CDR1 is SGDLS and CDR2 is YYNGEE in the germline V gene. J was trimmed by 3 bases and V by 2 bases; bases with no gene match: 5. DNA for the CDR3: TGTGCCAGCAGCGTTAGCGGGGGGAACTTCTACGAGCAGTACTTC. Translating it yields CASSVSGGNFYEQYF.

V gene TRBV4-1 combines with J gene TRBJ2-1; the match to TRBD2 covers 9 bases. With V trimmed by 4 bases and J by 9 bases, 10 bases remained unmatched. The CDR3 has 15 residues. Germline V gene lookup returns CDR1 MGHRA and CDR2 YSYEKL. The CDR3 bases are TGCGCCAGCAGCCGAGCGGGGGGAAAGGCAGGTGAGCAGTTCTTC. Translated, it gives CASSRAGGKAGEQFF.

The J gene is TRBJ1-1, the V gene TRBV5-1, with D unclear. The CDR3 has 14 amino acids. Deletions cut 2 bases from V and 1 base from J, with 9 bases between. From germline, CDR1 is SGHRS and CDR2 YFSETQ. The DNA for the CDR3 is TGCGCCAGCAGCTTACAGAGACAGAACACTGAAGCTTTCTTT. It encodes CASSLQRQNTEAFF.

The chain couples TRBV9 to TRBJ2-3; a weak D match, TRBD2 (7 bases). Looked up from germline, CDR1 is SGDLS and CDR2 is YYNGEE. The length of the CDR3 is 16 residues. Trimming took 1 base from V and 6 from J, leaving 18 bases between them. The CDR3 nucleotides are TGTGCCAGCAGCGTAAATTCACGGGGGGCCAGGGATACGCAGTATTTT. It encodes CASSVNSRGARDTQYF.

The CDR3 bases are TGTGCCAGCAGCCTGAGGGTGATTAGGACCGGGGAGCTGTTTTTT. The encoded protein is CASSLRVIRTGELFF. The chain links TRBV7-9 to TRBJ2-2; tentative D call: TRBD2 (5 bases). The V gene's germline CDR1 is SEHNR and CDR2 FQNEAQ (reference sequence). There are 15 residues in the CDR3. Trimming removed 5 bases from V and 5 bases from J, with 15 bases in between.